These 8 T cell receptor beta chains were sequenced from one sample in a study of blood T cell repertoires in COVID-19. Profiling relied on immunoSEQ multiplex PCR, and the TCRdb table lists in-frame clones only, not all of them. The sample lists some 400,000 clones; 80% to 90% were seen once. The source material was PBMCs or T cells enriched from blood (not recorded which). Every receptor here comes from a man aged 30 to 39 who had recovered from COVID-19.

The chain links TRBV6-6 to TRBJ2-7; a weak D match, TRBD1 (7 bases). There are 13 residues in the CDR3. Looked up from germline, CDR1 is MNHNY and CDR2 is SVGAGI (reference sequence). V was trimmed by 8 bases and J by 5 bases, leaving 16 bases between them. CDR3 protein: CASSMAGGNEQYF. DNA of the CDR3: TGTGCCAGCTCTATGGCAGGGGGGAACGAGCAGTACTTC.

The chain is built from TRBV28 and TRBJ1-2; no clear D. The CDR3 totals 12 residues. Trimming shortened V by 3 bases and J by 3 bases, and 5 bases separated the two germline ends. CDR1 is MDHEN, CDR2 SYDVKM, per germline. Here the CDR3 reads CASSFFDYGYTF. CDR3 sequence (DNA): TGTGCCAGCAGTTTCTTCGACTATGGCTACACCTTC.

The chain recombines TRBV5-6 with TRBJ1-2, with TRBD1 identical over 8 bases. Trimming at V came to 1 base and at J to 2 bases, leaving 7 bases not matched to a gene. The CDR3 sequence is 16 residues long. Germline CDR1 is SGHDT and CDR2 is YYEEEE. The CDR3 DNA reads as TGTGCCAGCAGCTTGTCCCCGACAGGGGACAACTATGGCTACACCTTC. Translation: CASSLSPTGDNYGYTF.

For the CDR3, the DNA is TGTGCCATGGGACAGGGAAACACTGAAGCTTTCTTT. This encodes CAMGQGNTEAFF. This chain connects TRBV10-3 to TRBJ1-1; 9 bases map to TRBD1. Trimming removed 9 bases from V and 2 bases from J; junction bases left unmatched: 1. The CDR3 has 12 residues. Germline values: CDR1 ENHRY, CDR2 SYGVKD.

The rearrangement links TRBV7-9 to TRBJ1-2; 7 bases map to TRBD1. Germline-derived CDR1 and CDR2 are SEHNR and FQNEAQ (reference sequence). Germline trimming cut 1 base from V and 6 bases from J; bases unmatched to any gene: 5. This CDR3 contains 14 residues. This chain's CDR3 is CASSLVDRAHGYTF. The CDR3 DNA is TGTGCCAGCAGCTTAGTTGACAGGGCCCATGGCTACACCTTC.

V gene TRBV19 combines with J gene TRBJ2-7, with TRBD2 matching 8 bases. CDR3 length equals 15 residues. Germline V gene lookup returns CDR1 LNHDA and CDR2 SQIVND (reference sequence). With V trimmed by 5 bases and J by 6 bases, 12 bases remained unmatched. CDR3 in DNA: TGTGCCAGTAGTTCGGGGGGGAGCGGGAGTTTCGAGCAGTACTTC. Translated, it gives CASSSGGSGSFEQYF.

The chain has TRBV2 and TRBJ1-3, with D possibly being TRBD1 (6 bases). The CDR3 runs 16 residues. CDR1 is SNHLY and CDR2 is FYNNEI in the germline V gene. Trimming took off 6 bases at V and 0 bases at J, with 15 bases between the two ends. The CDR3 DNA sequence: TGTGCCAGCAGACCCGACAGGACCTACTCTGGAAACACCATATATTTT. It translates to CASRPDRTYSGNTIYF. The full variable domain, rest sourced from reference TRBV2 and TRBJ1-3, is EPEVTQTPSHQVTQMGQEVILRCVPISNHLYFYWYRQILGQKVEFLVSFYNNEISEKSEIFDDQFSVERPDGSNFTLKIRSTKLEDSAMYFCASRPDRTYSGNTIYFGEGSWLTVV.

CDR3 DNA sequence: TGTGCCAGTACAGCAGGGCCTGACTCACCCCTCCACTTT. It translates to CASTAGPDSPLHF. The V gene is TRBV19, the J gene TRBJ1-6; TRBD1 is a possible D gene (5 bases). The CDR3 length is 13 residues. Trimming removed 7 bases from V and 10 bases from J, with 14 bases in between. CDR1 and CDR2 (germline): LNHDA, SQIVND (reference sequence).